Listed below are T cell receptor beta chains from one sample, sequenced in a study of long-term antiretroviral therapy in people with HIV. TCRdb keeps only in-frame clones here, not all; method: immunoSEQ multiplex PCR. The table includes about 33,000 clones, more than 60% detected once. Sequenced material: unsorted PBMCs, taken 3.1 years after starting antiretroviral therapy. These receptors came from a woman aged 45-59 years with HIV. The CDR3 runs from the conserved cysteine through the conserved F or W. A D gene is named only where the DNA matches it firmly. Size is stated for part of the rows, as once, few or many counts, or as a class when the clone is expanded.

J: TRBJ2-2
V: TRBV7-2
D: -
size: -
DNA: TGTGCCAGCAGCTTAGGAGGACTTAATCCGGAGCTGTTTTTT
CDR3: CASSLGGLNPELFF

J: TRBJ1-2
V: TRBV5-1
D: TRBD1
size: once
DNA: TGCGCCAGCAGCGACCGGGACAGGATTAACTATGGCTACACCTTC
CDR3: CASSDRDRINYGYTF

J: TRBJ1-6
V: TRBV5-1
D: -
size: few
DNA: TGCGCCAGCAGCTTGACAGGGAACTATAATTCACCCCTCCACTTT
CDR3: CASSLTGNYNSPLHF

J: TRBJ1-1
V: TRBV30
D: -
size: -
DNA: TGTGCCGGACACTTATATAGGACGGAAGGCGCTTTCTTT
CDR3: CAGHLYRTEGAFF

J: TRBJ1-1
V: TRBV5-8
D: -
size: -
DNA: TGTGCCAGCAGCTTGGTGCCGGGGGCAAAAGCTTTCTTT
CDR3: CASSLVPGAKAFF

J: TRBJ1-2
V: TRBV7-3
D: -
size: few
DNA: TGTGCCAGCAGCTTAGGGGAAGGGGCTAACTATGGCTACACCTTC
CDR3: CASSLGEGANYGYTF

J: TRBJ2-1
V: TRBV10-1
D: -
size: -
DNA: TGCGCCAGCAGTGTCCGGGGGAGCTCCTACAATGAGCAGTTCTTC
CDR3: CASSVRGSSYNEQFF

J: TRBJ1-4
V: TRBV9
D: -
size: -
DNA: TGTGCCAGCAGCGCATACCAGGGTTGGGAACTGTTTTTT
CDR3: CASSAYQGWELFF

J: TRBJ2-7
V: TRBV14
D: -
size: -
DNA: TGTGCCAGCAGCCAAGGGGTAGGGGGTGCTTGGTACGAGCAGTACTTC
CDR3: CASSQGVGGAWYEQYF

J: TRBJ2-3
V: TRBV13
D: -
size: -
DNA: TGTGCCAGCAGCGACCGTGGGGCGGGCCCTACAGATACGCAGTATTTT
CDR3: CASSDRGAGPTDTQYF

J: TRBJ2-3
V: TRBV30
D: TRBD2
size: -
DNA: TGTGCCTGGAGTGTGGGACTAGCGGGGGGGCCAGATACGCAGTATTTT
CDR3: CAWSVGLAGGPDTQYF

J: TRBJ1-5
V: TRBV12-5
D: -
size: -
DNA: TGTGTCCCCGGCGGTGAGCCCCAGCATTTT
CDR3: CVPGGEPQHF

J: TRBJ1-6
V: TRBV5-6
D: TRBD1
size: -
DNA: TGTGCCAGCAGCTTTCCGTCCGGGACAGGGGAGAATAATTCACCCCTCCACTTT
CDR3: CASSFPSGTGENNSPLHF

J: TRBJ1-2
V: TRBV30
D: -
size: -
DNA: TGTGCCTGGAGTCCCGCAGGGGCGCCTAACTATGGCTACACCTTC
CDR3: CAWSPAGAPNYGYTF

J: TRBJ1-5
V: TRBV27
D: -
size: -
DNA: TGTGCCAGCAGTTTATCGGGCAATCAGCCCCAGCATTTT
CDR3: CASSLSGNQPQHF

J: TRBJ1-6
V: TRBV6-5
D: -
size: -
DNA: TGTGCCAGCAGTTACTCCGGGGGGGAGGGATATTCACCCCTCCACTTT
CDR3: CASSYSGGEGYSPLHF

J: TRBJ1-6
V: TRBV11-2
D: -
size: -
DNA: TGTGCCAGCAGCTTACTCAATTCACCCCTCCACTTT
CDR3: CASSLLNSPLHF